This T cell receptor beta chain was retrieved from a study of T cell responses to AZD1222 COVID-19 vaccine. About the research overall: Analysis merged second doses at about 4 or about 12 weeks.

Measured with immunoSEQ multiplex PCR; TCRdb has only the in-frame clones, and not every one. The sample holds 100,000 or so clones; roughly 89% are singletons and the top ten take over 15%. Germline CDR1 is SQVTM and CDR2 is ANQGSEA. CDR3 size: 13 residues. V gave up 4 bases and J gave up 2 bases; unmatched junction bases: 4. Study-wide findings and caveats: Spike regions recognized by vaccine-associated CD4 TCRs spanned the protein, led by 160-218 and 743-854. Donors, mostly white British, included more females; clonal diversity was possibly underestimated. Nearly half of unique spike-specific TCRs reportedly avoided B.1.351 and B.1.1.7 mutated regions.

On this clone: Its specificity is unknown.

The receptor's source is an adult in good health. The sample in question was peripheral blood, obtained on day 0 of AZD1222 vaccination. This chain joins TRBV29-1 and TRBJ2-7; 8 bases are shared with TRBD2. CDR3 bases: TGCAGCGTTGGTAGCGGGACCCCCTACGAGCAGTACTTC. It translates to CSVGSGTPYEQYF.